Presented here are 17 T cell receptor beta chains from one specimen sequenced in a study of T-cell memory formation after mild COVID-19. TCRdb reprocessed the 5' RACE reads via MiXCR and lists one record per CDR3 protein. This sample yields under 150,000 distinct CDR3 sequences, of which over 20% are seen a single time; about two fifths belongs to the top ten. The sample consisted of PBMCs or a T cell subset sorted from them (not recorded which). Receptor source: a man aged 18 to 30 who had mild COVID-19 (a few samples of this study predate the infection). Cell type and time point are not known.

V usage is TRBV20-1 and J usage is TRBJ2-7, with TRBD2 matching 8 bases. V dropped 3 bases and J dropped 2; count of bases not matched to a gene: 6. Germline CDR1 and CDR2: DFQATT and SNEGSKA (reference sequence). The CDR3 extends over 14 amino acids. This CDR3 reads CSASPGGETYEQYF. The CDR3 bases are TGCAGTGCTAGTCCCGGGGGGGAGACCTACGAGCAGTACTTC.

This clonotype was counted only a few times. This chain connects TRBV7-2 to TRBJ1-1; weak D call: TRBD1 (5 bases). Per the germline V gene, CDR1 is SGHTA and CDR2 is FQGNSA. Trimming pared 5 bases from V and 0 bases from J, leaving 16 bases between. The CDR3 contains 16 residues. The CDR3 reads CASSPRGGGMNTEAFF. In DNA, the CDR3 is TGTGCCAGCAGCCCGCGGGGGGGAGGGATGAACACTGAAGCTTTCTTT.

The rearrangement links TRBV4-1 to TRBJ1-5; D ambiguous. The CDR3 sequence is 15 residues long. CDR1 MGHRA and CDR2 YSYEKL come from the germline V gene. V shed 1 base and J shed 4 bases, with 11 bases lying between them. The CDR3 DNA follows: TGCGCCAGCAGCCAAGTCTTGGAGGTAAATCAGCCCCAGCATTTT. Translated, it gives CASSQVLEVNQPQHF.

The gene calls are TRBV12-3 or TRBV12-4 and TRBJ2-1, with TRBD1 identical over 7 bases. J lost 9 bases, V lost 6 bases, and 11 bases had no gene match. The CDR3 length is 14 residues. CDR3 nucleotide sequence: TGTGCCAGCAGCCTACAGGACAGGTCCATTGAGCAGTTCTTC. It translates to CASSLQDRSIEQFF.

J is TRBJ2-4 and V is TRBV18, with D maybe TRBD1 (7 bases). Trimming removed 0 bases at V and 7 bases at J, with 10 bases between. The CDR3 extends over 14 amino acids. Per the germline V gene, CDR1 is KGHSH and CDR2 is LQKENI. CDR3 in DNA: TGTGCCAGCTCACCACCGTCAGGGGGGAACATTCAGTACTTC. As protein: CASSPPSGGNIQYF.

This rearrangement joins TRBV7-2 to TRBJ2-7, with 8 bases aligning to TRBD1. The CDR3 extends over 18 amino acids. Trimming at V came to 5 bases and at J to 6 bases, leaving 21 bases not matched to a gene. Germline V CDR1 and CDR2: SGHTA, FQGNSA. The CDR3 bases are TGTGCCAGCAGCCCTGACCCCTCCTCGACAGGGGAGGCGCGCGAGCAGTACTTC. Amino acids: CASSPDPSSTGEAREQYF.

This clonotype has only a few counts. The rearrangement uses TRBV12-3 or TRBV12-4 and TRBJ1-1; D ambiguous. CDR3 length: 12 residues. V gave up 3 bases and J gave up 5 bases, with 7 bases separating them. The CDR3 DNA is TGTGCCAGCAGTTTTGTGGGGACTGAAGCTTTCTTT. Translation gives CASSFVGTEAFF.

This clonotype showed up just a few times. The chain carries TRBV20-1 and TRBJ1-5; D gene ambiguous. The CDR3 contains 14 residues. V was shortened by 5 bases and J by 9 bases, with 20 bases between the two germline ends. Germline CDR1 is DFQATT and CDR2 is SNEGSKA (reference sequence). CDR3 sequence reads: CSAQDLTAIGPQHF. The CDR3 coding sequence is TGCAGTGCTCAGGACCTAACTGCGATAGGGCCCCAGCATTTT.

This chain connects TRBV12-3 or TRBV12-4 to TRBJ1-1, with no clear D. Trimming stripped 2 bases from V and 6 bases from J, with 10 bases between. This CDR3 is built from 13 residues. The CDR3 protein is CASSLSGVAEAFF. The CDR3 region has the DNA TGTGCCAGCAGTTTATCTGGGGTGGCTGAAGCTTTCTTT.

This clonotype appeared a few times. The chain recombines TRBV5-6 with TRBJ2-3, with D possibly being TRBD2 (7 bases). Germline V CDR1 and CDR2: SGHDT, YYEEEE. The CDR3 sequence is 14 residues long. Deletions cut 4 bases from V and 9 bases from J, with 18 bases between. The CDR3 protein is CASSQGGGAATQYF. For the CDR3, the DNA is TGTGCCAGCAGCCAGGGAGGGGGAGCGGCAACGCAGTATTTT. Together with reference TRBV5-6 and TRBJ2-3, the CDR3 gives the full variable domain: DAGVTQSPTHLIKTRGQQVTLRCSPKSGHDTVSWYQQALGQGPQFIFQYYEEEERQRGNFPDRFSGHQFPNYSSELNVNALLLGDSALYLCASSQGGGAATQYFGPGTRLTVL.

This clonotype turned up a few times. The chain couples TRBV7-6 to TRBJ2-2; D is unclear. The CDR3 totals 13 residues. Per the germline V gene, CDR1 is SGHVS and CDR2 is FNYEAQ. The germline V and J ends were trimmed by 1 base and 6 bases, with 6 bases remaining between them. The CDR3 bases are TGTGCCAGCAGCTTAGGATCCGCCGGGGAGCTGTTTTTT. It encodes CASSLGSAGELFF.

The genes are TRBV5-1 and TRBJ2-5, with D perhaps matching TRBD1 (6 bases). The CDR3 has 13 residues. CDR1 SGHRS and CDR2 YFSETQ come from the germline V gene. V lost 5 bases and J lost 4, with 12 bases in between. CDR3 in amino acids: CASRTPRGETQYF. The CDR3 nucleotides are TGCGCCAGCAGGACTCCCAGGGGAGAGACCCAGTACTTC. Complete variable domain (other parts from reference TRBV5-1 and TRBJ2-5): KAGVTQTPRYLIKTRGQQVTLSCSPISGHRSVSWYQQTPGQGLQFLFEYFSETQRNKGNFPGRFSGRQFSNSRSEMNVSTLELGDSALYLCASRTPRGETQYFGPGTRLLVL.

V is TRBV7-3 and J is TRBJ1-5; 7 bases map to TRBD1. The germline CDR1 and CDR2 sequences are SGHTA and FQGTGA. The CDR3 is 14 residues long. The ends lost 6 bases at V and 11 bases at J; junction bases unmatched: 13. The CDR3 nucleotides are TGTGCCAGCAGGCCGGGACAGACGCAGGGGGCCCAGCATTTT. It specifies CASRPGQTQGAQHF. The full variable domain, with the rest looked up from reference TRBV7-3 and TRBJ1-5, is GAGVSQTPSNKVTEKGKYVELRCDPISGHTALYWYRQSLGQGPEFLIYFQGTGAADDSGLPNDRFFAVRPEGSVSTLKIQRTERGDSAVYLCASRPGQTQGAQHFGDGTRLSIL.

In this sample, this clonotype turned up a few times. The chain joins TRBV5-4 to TRBJ2-1; 7 bases match TRBD1. The V gene end was trimmed by 4 bases and the J gene end by 8 bases; junction bases not matched to a gene: 6. The CDR3 totals 13 residues. CDR1 is SGHNT, CDR2 YYREEE, per germline (reference sequence). The DNA of the CDR3 is TGTGCCAGCAGCCCATATCAGGGGGATGAGCAGTTCTTC. Protein: CASSPYQGDEQFF.

This clonotype was seen only a few times. The J gene is TRBJ1-1, the V gene TRBV30, with D maybe TRBD1 (6 bases). Between the trimmed V and J ends, which lost 2 bases and 4 bases, there was a span of 11 bases. Germline values: CDR1 GTSNPN, CDR2 SVGIG (reference sequence). The CDR3 has 13 residues. This chain's CDR3 is CAWSWQGSTEAFF. CDR3 nucleotide sequence: TGTGCCTGGAGTTGGCAGGGGAGCACTGAAGCTTTCTTT.

The CDR3 sequence is CSASLLWTVEAFF. For the CDR3, the DNA is TGCAGTGCTAGTTTGCTTTGGACAGTAGAAGCTTTCTTT. V and J are TRBV20-1 and TRBJ1-1; a weak D match, TRBD1 (6 bases). This CDR3 has 13 amino acids. Between the trimmed V and J ends, which lost 3 bases and 8 bases, there was a span of 16 bases. Germline CDR1 and CDR2: DFQATT and SNEGSKA (reference sequence).

This clonotype was observed a handful of times. This chain joins TRBV4-1 and TRBJ2-1; D is uncertain. The length of the CDR3 is 13 residues. Germline-derived CDR1 and CDR2 are MGHRA and YSYEKL. V shed 1 base and J shed 10 bases, with 11 bases lying between them. The CDR3 spells CASSQVVGQEQFF. In DNA, the CDR3 is TGCGCCAGCAGCCAAGTGGTCGGCCAGGAGCAGTTCTTC.